These 30 T cell receptor beta chains share one sample of origin, sequenced in a study of human T cells and chemical hapten exposure. TCRdb ran MiXCR on the RACE reads and lists one entry per CDR3 protein. The sample carries approximately 400,000 distinct CDR3 sequences, 4.5% to 6% recorded once. Specified time point: pre-sensitization, week 0. Stated treatment: therapeutic diphenylcyclopropenone sensitization with weekly scalp DPC. Specimen: whole blood, collected in connection with sensitization to the hapten diphenylcyclopropenone (DPC). All receptors come from a woman aged 45-65 years with alopecia areata. Some clones in this sample may be carry-over from other donors' samples.

Many counts were recorded for this clonotype. This chain uses TRBV12-3 or TRBV12-4 with TRBJ1-5; TRBD1 matches at 7 bases. There are 15 residues in the CDR3. V was clipped by 6 bases and J by 5 bases; unmatched bases: 10. The CDR3 nucleotides read TGTGCCAGCAGCAAAGGACAGGTAGGAGATCAGCCCCAGCATTTT. It is translated as CASSKGQVGDQPQHF.

This clonotype was found many times. The chain employs TRBV20-1 and TRBJ2-3; D is ambiguous. This CDR3 is built from 15 residues. Germline values: CDR1 DFQATT, CDR2 SNEGSKA (reference sequence). Between the trimmed V and J ends, which lost 0 bases and 3 bases, there was a span of 13 bases. The DNA of the CDR3 is TGCAGTGCTAGAGATAGGGTGGTTCCTACAGATACGCAGTATTTT. This codes for CSARDRVVPTDTQYF.

This clonotype has just a few counts. This chain links TRBV5-6 with TRBJ1-2; 9 bases line up with TRBD1. This CDR3 contains 14 residues. V lost 4 bases and J lost 6; bases outside the gene matches: 7. Per the germline V gene, CDR1 is SGHDT and CDR2 is YYEEEE. Written as DNA, the CDR3 is TGTGCCAGCAGCATGGGACAGGGCATGAATGGCTACACCTTC. It yields the protein CASSMGQGMNGYTF.

This clonotype was picked up many times. V is TRBV29-1 and J is TRBJ2-5; 8 positions agree with TRBD2. With 8 bases clipped from V and 9 bases from J, the junction kept 14 bases outside the gene matches. The germline gives CDR1 SQVTM, CDR2 ANQGSEA. This CDR3 has 13 amino acids. The CDR3 DNA follows: TGCAGCTCTGGACTAGCCCCACAAGTGGCCCAGTACTTC. Its translation is CSSGLAPQVAQYF.

The chain combines TRBV6-4 with TRBJ1-6; possible D gene TRBD1, 6 bases. V was pared by 5 bases and J by 7 bases, with 18 bases between. Germline V CDR1 and CDR2: MRHNA, SNTAGT. The CDR3 is 16 amino acids. This chain's CDR3 is CASSSRGLVENSPLHF. The CDR3 bases are TGTGCCAGCAGTAGCAGGGGCCTTGTTGAGAATTCACCCCTCCACTTT.

There are many counts of this clonotype. This chain connects TRBV29-1 to TRBJ2-1; 7 bases line up with TRBD1. The CDR3 has 15 amino acids. Germline V CDR1 and CDR2: SQVTM, ANQGSEA. Trimming at V came to 4 bases and at J to 0 bases, leaving 6 bases not matched to a gene. The CDR3 DNA is TGCAGCGTTGTAAGGGGGCAGAGCTCCTACAATGAGCAGTTCTTC. Its translation is CSVVRGQSSYNEQFF.

The CDR3 DNA is TGCGCCAGCAGCCCAGTCACGGGACAGGTTAAGATTGCTTTCTTT. Encoded protein: CASSPVTGQVKIAFF. This chain uses TRBV4-1 with TRBJ1-1, with 8 bases aligning to TRBD1. CDR1 is MGHRA and CDR2 is YSYEKL in the germline V gene. This CDR3 is 15 amino acids long. Trimming took 4 bases from V and 11 from J; bases not matched to a gene: 15.

Ten or more counts support this clonotype. This sequence joins TRBV7-9 and TRBJ1-5; weak D call: TRBD1 (5 bases). The CDR3 sequence is 13 residues long. Germline assignment: CDR1 SEHNR and CDR2 FQNEAQ (reference sequence). V lost 1 base and J 7 bases, leaving 8 bases between the germline ends. In DNA form, the CDR3 reads TGTGCCAGCAGCTTAGGCAGGGAGCAGCCCCAGCATTTT. It translates to CASSLGREQPQHF.

This clonotype came up many times. This sequence joins TRBV28 and TRBJ2-1; TRBD1 or TRBD2 may be the D gene (5 bases each). The CDR3 length is 12 residues. Germline CDR1 is MDHEN and CDR2 is SYDVKM. V was trimmed by 6 bases and J by 6 bases, leaving 9 bases between them. The CDR3 here is CASRSGGNEQFF. CDR3 nucleotide sequence: TGTGCCAGCAGGAGTGGGGGCAATGAGCAGTTCTTC.

This clonotype has at least ten counts. The J gene is TRBJ2-3, the V gene TRBV6-2 or TRBV6-3; TRBD1 aligns across 8 bases. V lost 4 bases to trimming and J lost 4 bases; unmatched junction nucleotides: 10. This CDR3 spans 16 amino acids. Germline CDR1 MNHEY, CDR2 SVGEGT. In nucleotides, the CDR3 is TGTGCCAGCAGTTCCCGTGGGCAGGGGGCCTCAGATACGCAGTATTTT. Amino acids: CASSSRGQGASDTQYF.

This clonotype has more than one count but fewer than ten. V usage is TRBV5-1 and J usage is TRBJ2-5, with no clear D. Trimming removed 1 base from V and 4 bases from J, with 8 bases in between. The V gene's germline CDR1 is SGHRS and CDR2 YFSETQ. The CDR3 consists of 13 residues. The CDR3 coding sequence is TGCGCCAGCAGCTTGTACATGGGAGAGACCCAGTACTTC. Its translation is CASSLYMGETQYF.

At least ten counts were recorded for this clonotype. The rearrangement uses TRBV29-1 and TRBJ1-2; D is unresolved. CDR1 SQVTM and CDR2 ANQGSEA come from the germline V gene. The V and J ends lost 4 bases and 7 bases respectively, with 13 bases between them. CDR3 size: 12 residues. CDR3 bases: TGCAGCGTTGCCGCCCTGAGTGGTGGCTACACCTTC. Translating gives CSVAALSGGYTF.

This clonotype was observed a few times. The genes are TRBV6-6 and TRBJ1-4; D gene ambiguous. V lost 6 bases to trimming and J lost 8 bases, with 19 bases between them. The CDR3 length is 15 residues. CDR1 and CDR2 (germline): MNHNY, SVGAGI (reference sequence). Here the CDR3 reads CASSSDLAESEKLFF. The CDR3 DNA follows: TGTGCCAGCAGCTCTGACTTGGCGGAATCGGAAAAACTGTTTTTT.

The J gene is TRBJ1-2, the V gene TRBV29-1; D uncertain. Looked up from germline, CDR1 is SQVTM and CDR2 is ANQGSEA. V lost 0 bases and J lost 5, with 4 bases in between. The CDR3 contains 11 residues. The chain's CDR3 is CSVEDPYGYTF. CDR3 coding DNA: TGCAGCGTTGAAGATCCTTATGGCTACACCTTC.

The gene calls are TRBV10-3 and TRBJ1-6; 7 nucleotides agree with TRBD1. Germline CDR1 reads ENHRY; CDR2 reads SYGVKD. The CDR3 runs 13 residues. Germline trimming cut 6 bases from V and 8 bases from J; bases unmatched to any gene: 4. CDR3 loop: CAISDRADSPLHF. The CDR3 DNA sequence: TGTGCCATCAGCGACAGGGCTGATTCACCCCTCCACTTT.

This clonotype has a count of ten or more. This chain uses TRBV3-1 with TRBJ2-2, with 11 bases that match TRBD2. Germline lookup yields CDR1 LGHDT and CDR2 YNNKEL (reference sequence). The CDR3 totals 17 residues. The J segment lost 0 bases and the V segment lost 6 bases, leaving 6 bases of the junction unmatched. The CDR3 DNA reads as TGTGCCAGCAGACGATCTAGCGGGGGGACGAACACCGGGGAGCTGTTTTTT. Its protein product is CASRRSSGGTNTGELFF. Using reference TRBV3-1 and TRBJ2-2 for the parts outside the CDR3, the full variable domain is DTAVSQTPKYLVTQMGNDKSIKCEQNLGHDTMYWYKQDSKKFLKIMFSYNNKELIINETVPNRFSPKSPDKAHLNLHINSLELGDSAVYFCASRRSSGGTNTGELFFGEGSRLTVL.

This clonotype was detected ten times or more. The chain joins TRBV5-1 to TRBJ1-1; D is uncertain. CDR3 size: 12 residues. V dropped 4 bases and J dropped 4 bases, with 8 bases sitting between them. Germline V gene sequence: CDR1 SGHRS, CDR2 YFSETQ. The CDR3 here is CASSTGLTEAFF. The CDR3 region has the DNA TGCGCCAGCAGCACCGGACTCACTGAAGCTTTCTTT.

There are many counts of this clonotype. The chain carries TRBV24-1 and TRBJ2-1; perhaps TRBD2 as D (5 bases). Trimming pared 6 bases from V and 4 bases from J, leaving 12 bases between. Germline assignment: CDR1 KGHDR and CDR2 SFDVKD. This CDR3 is 14 amino acids long. The CDR3 here is CATSRSAGYNEQFF. The CDR3 DNA sequence: TGTGCCACCAGTAGGTCTGCGGGTTACAATGAGCAGTTCTTC.

This clonotype was found a few times. This rearrangement joins TRBV7-6 to TRBJ2-7; possible D gene TRBD1, 6 bases. Trimming removed 0 bases from V and 3 bases from J, with 12 bases in between. The CDR3 length is 15 residues. Germline CDR1 SGHVS, CDR2 FNYEAQ. The CDR3 here is CASSLAAGAGYEQYF. The CDR3 DNA follows: TGTGCCAGCAGCTTAGCGGCAGGGGCGGGCTACGAGCAGTACTTC.

This sequence joins TRBV6-4 and TRBJ1-1; weak D call: TRBD1 (5 bases). CDR3 length: 13 residues. Trimming removed 6 bases at V and 1 base at J, with 9 bases between. Germline V lookup: CDR1 MRHNA, CDR2 SNTAGT. The CDR3 protein is CASRTGQNTEAFF. The CDR3 nucleotides are TGTGCCAGCAGGACGGGGCAGAACACTGAAGCTTTCTTT.

This clonotype showed up just a few times. This chain uses TRBV20-1 with TRBJ1-1, with D unclear. The CDR3 runs to 12 residues. Germline V CDR1 and CDR2: DFQATT, SNEGSKA (reference sequence). Trimming took off 5 bases at V and 4 bases at J, with 11 bases between the two ends. This chain's CDR3 is CSALLGGTEAFF. CDR3 in DNA: TGCAGTGCTCTCCTCGGAGGCACTGAAGCTTTCTTT.

This clonotype was observed a few times. This chain joins TRBV11-2 and TRBJ2-2, with 8 bases lining up with TRBD2. The CDR3 extends over 16 amino acids. V trimming: 5 bases; J trimming: 2 bases; junction bases outside the gene matches: 7. Germline values: CDR1 SGHAT, CDR2 FQNNGV. The CDR3 spells CASSPGREGNTGELFF. The CDR3 nucleotides are TGTGCCAGCAGCCCAGGCCGGGAGGGTAACACCGGGGAGCTGTTTTTT.

The V and J genes are TRBV7-8 and TRBJ1-1; TRBD1 might be the D (5 bases). The CDR3 runs 12 residues. Trimming removed 5 bases at V and 7 bases at J, with 11 bases between. Germline V CDR1 and CDR2: SGHVS, FQNEAQ. The CDR3 DNA reads TGTGCCAGCAGCCCAGAGGGGATTGAAGCTTTCTTT. It encodes CASSPEGIEAFF. The full variable domain, completed using reference TRBV7-8 and TRBJ1-1, is GAGVSQSPRYKVAKRGQDVALRCDPISGHVSLFWYQQALGQGPEFLTYFQNEAQLDKSGLPSDRFFAERPEGSVSTLKIQRTQQEDSAVYLCASSPEGIEAFFGQGTRLTVV.

This clonotype was counted many times. The chain recombines TRBV28 with TRBJ2-1; either TRBD1 or TRBD2 may supply D (5 bases each). Germline CDR1 reads MDHEN; CDR2 reads SYDVKM. The CDR3 consists of 15 residues. The V and J ends lost 6 bases and 2 bases respectively, with 14 bases between them. As DNA, the CDR3 is TGTGCCAGCAGGGCAGGGAGTAGGACCTACAATGAGCAGTTCTTC. Amino acids: CASRAGSRTYNEQFF.

In this sample, this clonotype turned up many times. This chain joins TRBV25-1 and TRBJ2-1; perhaps TRBD2 as D (6 bases). V was cut by 2 bases and J by 2 bases, with 10 bases left in between. CDR3 size: 15 residues. Looked up from germline, CDR1 is MGHDK and CDR2 is SYGVNS. The CDR3 nucleotides read TGTGCCAGCAGTGAAAGGGCGGGAACCTACAATGAGCAGTTCTTC. It encodes CASSERAGTYNEQFF.

This clonotype came up many times. The V and J genes are TRBV6-6 and TRBJ1-5; TRBD1 matches 7 bases. Trimming took 7 bases from V and 10 from J; bases not matched to a gene: 10. The CDR3 is made up of 13 amino acids. Germline-derived CDR1 and CDR2 are MNHNY and SVGAGI (reference sequence). CDR3 region: CASNLAQGDPQHF. The CDR3 DNA reads TGTGCCAGCAACCTAGCTCAGGGGGACCCCCAGCATTTT.

There are many counts of this clonotype. The chain uses TRBV27 and TRBJ2-7, with D tentatively TRBD1 or TRBD2 (6 bases each). There are 13 residues in the CDR3. CDR1 and CDR2 from the germline V gene are MNHEY and SMNVEV (reference sequence). V was shortened by 8 bases and J by 3 bases, with 14 bases between the two germline ends. This CDR3 is CASRRGRRYEQYF. The DNA for the CDR3 is TGTGCCAGCCGTCGGGGGCGACGCTACGAGCAGTACTTC.

This clonotype was counted at least ten times. The chain has TRBV7-6 and TRBJ2-3; D gene uncertain. This CDR3 comprises 14 residues. CDR1 and CDR2 from the germline V gene are SGHVS and FNYEAQ. V dropped 7 bases and J dropped 0 bases, with 11 bases sitting between them. The CDR3: CASTVRSSTDTQYF. The CDR3 bases are TGTGCCAGCACGGTCCGATCTAGCACAGATACGCAGTATTTT.

The rearrangement links TRBV20-1 to TRBJ2-1, with a possible D match to TRBD2 (6 bases). V dropped 1 base and J dropped 5 bases, with 15 bases sitting between them. Germline V gives CDR1 DFQATT, CDR2 SNEGSKA (reference sequence). The CDR3 is 15 residues long. CDR3 loop: CSARGPDWGDNEQFF. In DNA, the CDR3 is TGCAGTGCTAGAGGTCCGGACTGGGGGGACAATGAGCAGTTCTTC.

This clonotype appeared a few times. V and J are TRBV7-2 and TRBJ1-2; D call uncertain. Germline V gene lookup returns CDR1 SGHTA and CDR2 FQGNSA. Trimming removed 1 base from V and 2 bases from J, with 8 bases in between. The CDR3 has 14 residues. The CDR3 DNA follows: TGTGCCAGCAGCTTAGGGCCGGTAAACTATGGCTACACCTTC. This sequence encodes CASSLGPVNYGYTF. The whole variable domain, filled in from reference TRBV7-2 and TRBJ1-2, reads GAGVSQSPSNKVTEKGKDVELRCDPISGHTALYWYRQSLGQGLEFLIYFQGNSAPDKSGLPSDRFSAERTGGSVSTLTIQRTQQEDSAVYLCASSLGPVNYGYTFGSGTRLTVV.